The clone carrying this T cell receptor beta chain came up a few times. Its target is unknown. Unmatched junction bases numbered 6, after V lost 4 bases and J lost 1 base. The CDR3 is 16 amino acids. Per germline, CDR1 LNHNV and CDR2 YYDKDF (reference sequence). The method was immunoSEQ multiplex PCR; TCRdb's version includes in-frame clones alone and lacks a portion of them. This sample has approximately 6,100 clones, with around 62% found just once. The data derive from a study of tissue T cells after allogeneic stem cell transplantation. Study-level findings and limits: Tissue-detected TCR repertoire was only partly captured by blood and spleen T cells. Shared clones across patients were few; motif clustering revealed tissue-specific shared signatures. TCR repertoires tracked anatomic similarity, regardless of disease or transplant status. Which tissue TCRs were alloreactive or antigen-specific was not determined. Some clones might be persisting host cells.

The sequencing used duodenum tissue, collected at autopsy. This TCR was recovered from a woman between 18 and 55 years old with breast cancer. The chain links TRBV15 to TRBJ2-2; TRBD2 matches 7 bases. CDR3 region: CATSNLLAGNTGELFF. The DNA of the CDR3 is TGTGCCACCAGCAACCTCTTAGCGGGGAACACCGGGGAGCTGTTTTTT.